The 9 T cell receptor beta chains reported below all come from one sample, sequenced in a study of blood T cell repertoires in COVID-19. Using immunoSEQ multiplex PCR, the repertoire was profiled, and TCRdb retains in-frame clones only, with some absent. Among about 70,000 clones, roughly four fifths were seen once, and the ten largest hold 6.5% to 7.5%. Sequenced sample: peripheral blood. The source of these receptors is a young man with COVID-19, enrolled during active disease.

The chain is built from TRBV28 and TRBJ2-7; 7 bases are a match to TRBD1. This CDR3 contains 13 residues. Germline V gene data show CDR1 as MDHEN and CDR2 as SYDVKM. The ends lost 3 bases at V and 2 bases at J; junction bases unmatched: 1. The CDR3 loop is CASSLGQPYEQYF. DNA of the CDR3: TGTGCCAGCAGTTTGGGACAGCCCTACGAGCAGTACTTC.

The V and J genes are TRBV28 and TRBJ1-4; a possible D gene is TRBD1 (6 bases). V was cut by 4 bases and J by 7 bases, with 13 bases left in between. The CDR3 consists of 14 residues. Germline V gene data show CDR1 as MDHEN and CDR2 as SYDVKM. The CDR3, as DNA: TGTGCCAGCAGTTCACAGGGCACGGGTGAAAAACTGTTTTTT. Translating gives CASSSQGTGEKLFF.

J is TRBJ1-5 and V is TRBV19, with TRBD1 as a possible D gene (5 bases). Germline loops: CDR1 LNHDA, CDR2 SQIVND (reference sequence). The CDR3 runs 11 residues. Trimming cost V 10 bases and J 11 bases, with 15 bases left between them. The CDR3 protein is CATEIGGAQHF. The CDR3 DNA sequence: TGTGCCACTGAGATTGGGGGGGCCCAGCATTTT.

This chain links TRBV11-2 with TRBJ2-5; D not resolved. Germline V lookup: CDR1 SGHAT, CDR2 FQNNGV. Trimming removed 1 base at V and 2 bases at J, with 8 bases between. The CDR3 spans 14 residues. The CDR3 sequence is CASSLGTVQETQYF. In DNA form, the CDR3 reads TGTGCCAGCAGCTTAGGAACGGTTCAAGAGACCCAGTACTTC.

The CDR3 sequence: CASRTGTGDSYGYTF. The CDR3 DNA sequence: TGTGCCAGCAGAACCGGGACAGGAGACTCCTATGGCTACACCTTC. The rearrangement links TRBV6-5 to TRBJ1-2; 8 bases line up with TRBD1. This CDR3 is built from 15 residues. CDR1 MNHEY and CDR2 SVGAGI come from the germline V gene. The V gene end was trimmed by 6 bases and the J gene end by 4 bases; junction bases not matched to a gene: 10.

The chain is built from TRBV7-2 and TRBJ2-3; weak D call: TRBD2 (5 bases). V lost 5 bases and J 4 bases, leaving 10 bases between the germline ends. The germline V gene encodes CDR1 SGHTA and CDR2 FQGNSA. The CDR3 is 13 amino acids. Here the CDR3 DNA reads TGTGCCAGCAGCCCTAGGACTGCAGATACGCAGTATTTT. Amino acids: CASSPRTADTQYF.

The chain has TRBV24-1 and TRBJ2-3, with 10 bases lining up with TRBD2. Losses at the gene ends were 7 bases for V and 6 bases for J; bases not matched to a gene: 9. The germline gives CDR1 KGHDR, CDR2 SFDVKD. CDR3 length: 15 amino acids. The CDR3 DNA follows: TGTGCCACCAGCTCAGCGGGAGGGGGGTCGGATACGCAGTATTTT. This encodes CATSSAGGGSDTQYF.

This clone was counted between two and nine times. The chain employs TRBV21-1 and TRBJ2-7; TRBD1, the table's D call, lacks a check against the DNA. TRBV21-1 is a known pseudogene. CDR3 size: 14 residues. Here the CDR3 reads CASSKKDTSYEQYF. The CDR3 nucleotides read TGTGCCAGCAGCAAGAAGGACACTTCCTACGAGCAGTACTTC.

The chain recombines TRBV9 with TRBJ1-2; D might be TRBD1 (5 bases). Trimming removed 0 bases at V and 6 bases at J, with 24 bases between. From germline, CDR1 is SGDLS and CDR2 YYNGEE. This CDR3 contains 18 residues. The CDR3 DNA is TGTGCCAGCAGCGTAGATGATCGGGTGGGCGGGACCCCTAATGGCTACACCTTC. Translation: CASSVDDRVGGTPNGYTF.